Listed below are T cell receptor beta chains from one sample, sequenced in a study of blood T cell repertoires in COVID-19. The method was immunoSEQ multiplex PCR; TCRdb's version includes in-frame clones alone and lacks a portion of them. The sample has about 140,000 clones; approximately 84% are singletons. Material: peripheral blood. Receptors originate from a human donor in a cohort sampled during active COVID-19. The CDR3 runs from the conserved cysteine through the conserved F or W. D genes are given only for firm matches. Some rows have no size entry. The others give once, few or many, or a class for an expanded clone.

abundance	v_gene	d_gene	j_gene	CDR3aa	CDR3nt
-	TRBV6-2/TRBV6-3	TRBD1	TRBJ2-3	CASSYSIRGPSTDTQYF	TGTGCCAGCAGTTACTCGATTAGGGGGCCAAGCACAGATACGCAGTATTTT
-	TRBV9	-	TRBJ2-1	CASSANRVRVDNEQFF	TGTGCCAGCAGCGCAAACAGGGTACGGGTGGACAATGAGCAGTTCTTC
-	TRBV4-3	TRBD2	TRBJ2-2	CASSLIMGSSGGKAGELFF	TGCGCCAGCAGCCTTATCATGGGGAGTAGCGGGGGGAAGGCCGGGGAGCTGTTTTTT
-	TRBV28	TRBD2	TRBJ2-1	CASRLGLAKYNEQFF	TGTGCCAGCAGACTGGGACTAGCGAAGTACAATGAGCAGTTCTTC
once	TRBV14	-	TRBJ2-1	CASSTLSASSYNEQFF	TGTGCCAGCAGCACCTTGAGCGCCAGCTCCTACAATGAGCAGTTCTTC
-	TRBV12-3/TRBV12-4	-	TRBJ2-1	CASRSGTPPQFF	TGTGCCAGCAGGTCCGGGACTCCCCCCCAGTTCTTC
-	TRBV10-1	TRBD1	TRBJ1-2	CASTGGNGYTF	TGCGCCAGCACAGGGGGCAATGGCTACACCTTC
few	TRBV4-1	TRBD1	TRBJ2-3	CASSQVPTGGTDTQYF	TGCGCCAGCAGCCAAGTCCCGACAGGGGGCACAGATACGCAGTATTTT
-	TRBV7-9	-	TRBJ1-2	CASSLPGPGYGYTF	TGTGCCAGCAGCTTGCCCGGCCCCGGGTATGGCTACACCTTC
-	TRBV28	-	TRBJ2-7	CASSLPGQLAYEQYF	TGTGCCAGCAGTTTACCCGGACAGCTTGCCTACGAGCAGTACTTC
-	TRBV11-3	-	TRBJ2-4	CASSFSLAKNIQYF	TGTGCCAGCAGCTTCTCCCTAGCCAAAAACATTCAGTACTTC
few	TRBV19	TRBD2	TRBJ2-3	CASRLAGTSTDTQYF	TGTGCCAGCCGACTAGCGGGGACTAGCACAGATACGCAGTATTTT
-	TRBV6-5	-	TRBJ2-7	CASSQSRDEQYF	TGTGCCAGCAGCCAATCTCGGGACGAGCAGTACTTC
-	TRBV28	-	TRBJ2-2	CASSPRSGELFF	TGTGCCAGCAGTCCCCGGTCTGGGGAGCTGTTTTTT
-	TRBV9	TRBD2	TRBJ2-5	CASSVGASGGIQETQYF	TGTGCCAGCAGCGTAGGGGCTAGCGGGGGGATACAAGAGACCCAGTACTTC
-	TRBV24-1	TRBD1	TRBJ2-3	CATKSGQGFADTQYF	TGTGCCACCAAGTCGGGACAGGGTTTCGCAGATACGCAGTATTTT
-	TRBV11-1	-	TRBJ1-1	CASSLEAPSVGTEAFF	TGTGCCAGCAGCTTAGAAGCTCCTTCCGTCGGCACTGAAGCTTTCTTT
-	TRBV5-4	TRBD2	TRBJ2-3	CASSPGAGLSTDTQYF	TGTGCCAGCAGCCCCGGAGCGGGACTTAGCACAGATACGCAGTATTTT